The sequence of this T cell receptor (beta chain) was determined in a study of CD8 T cells in Susac syndrome. CD8+ and CD4+ T cells from blood underwent TCR beta sequencing. Negative isolation was applied to CD8+ and CD4+ T cells, and FACS enrichment was applied to TEMRA cells. Germline V CDR1 and CDR2: DFQATT, SNEGSKA (reference sequence). CDR3 length: 13 residues. V gave up 6 bases and J gave up 2 bases, with 14 bases separating them. Reverse transcription of roughly 0.5 to 1 ug RNA was carried out with random hexamers. An immunoSEQ multiplex PCR generated amplified TCR beta CDR3 products spanning 54 Vbeta and 13 Jbeta. In TCRdb, the immunoSEQ multiplex PCR reads were re-called with MiXCR into one record per CDR3 protein. The data hold about 200,000 distinct CDR3 sequences, with 92% observed a single time. Points on this clonotype: Its antigen is undetermined.

Study-wide results and limits: Individuals included in the TCR sequencing and HLA analysis were acknowledged by the study to be relatively few in number.

The sequencing sample was made of CD8+ T cells from PBMCs. This chain joins TRBV20-1 and TRBJ2-7; tentative D call: TRBD1 (5 bases). The sequence was collected from a human donor with multiple sclerosis. The CDR3 reads CSARRGSAYEQYF. The DNA for the CDR3 is TGCAGTGCCCGAAGGGGTTCCGCCTACGAGCAGTACTTC.